The clone carrying this TCR delta chain was seen many times. Vgamma9/Vdelta2+ and Vdelta2-negative gammadelta T cells were flow-sorted from PBMC for bulk sequencing. The data derive from a study of γδ T cells in repeated Plasmodium falciparum infection. Study at large: The natural-infection arm compared Malian children under seasonal malaria with matched Australian children. Donors had four controlled P. falciparum NF54 infections over roughly 610 days.

The V gene's germline CDR1 is TSWWSYY and CDR2 QGS. The ends were cut back, 0 bases at V and 0 bases at J, with 23 bases in the middle. The CDR3 consists of 20 residues. TCRdb re-called the multiplex PCR reads via CATT. The sample carries around 82,000 delta-chain clones, approximately 1.5% recorded once. Specimen: gamma-delta T cells from blood. The TCR originated in a pool of human donors (malaria-infected and uninfected, not separated). This chain connects TRDV1 to TRDJ1; D perhaps matches TRDD2 (5 bases). The CDR3 coding sequence is TGTGCTCTTGGGGAACTTTCGCCCTTCAGTTCGGGCTCGTACACCGATAAACTCATCTTT. Protein: CALGELSPFSSGSYTDKLIF.